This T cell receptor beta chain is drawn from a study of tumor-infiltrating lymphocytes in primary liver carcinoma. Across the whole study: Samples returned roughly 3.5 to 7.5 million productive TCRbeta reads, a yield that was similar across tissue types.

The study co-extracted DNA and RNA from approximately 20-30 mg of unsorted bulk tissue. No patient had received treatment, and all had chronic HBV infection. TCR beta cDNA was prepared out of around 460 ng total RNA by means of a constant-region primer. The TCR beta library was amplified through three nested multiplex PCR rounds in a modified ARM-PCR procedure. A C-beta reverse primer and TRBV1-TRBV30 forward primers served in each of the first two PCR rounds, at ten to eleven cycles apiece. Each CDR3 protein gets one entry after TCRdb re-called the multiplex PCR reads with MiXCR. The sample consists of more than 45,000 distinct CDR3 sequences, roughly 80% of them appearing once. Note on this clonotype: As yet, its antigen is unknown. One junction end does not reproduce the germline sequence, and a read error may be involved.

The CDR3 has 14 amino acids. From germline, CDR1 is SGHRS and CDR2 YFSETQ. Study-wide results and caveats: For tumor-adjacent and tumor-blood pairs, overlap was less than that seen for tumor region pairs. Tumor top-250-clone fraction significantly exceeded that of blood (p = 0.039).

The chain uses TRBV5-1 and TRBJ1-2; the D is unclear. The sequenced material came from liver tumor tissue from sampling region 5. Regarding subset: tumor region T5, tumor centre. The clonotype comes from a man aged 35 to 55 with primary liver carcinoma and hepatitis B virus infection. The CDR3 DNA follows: TGCGCTAGCAGCTTGGATAGGGTGAGCGGCGGCTACACCTTC. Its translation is CASSLDRVSGGYTF.